These T cell receptor beta chains were read from a single sample in a study of shared clonotypes between healthy human individuals. Clones were read by immunoSEQ multiplex PCR, and TCRdb kept only the in-frame ones, dropping some. The sample lists just over 2,000,000 clones, about 95% seen once, with 0.85% to 1.2% in the top ten. The specimen sequenced was naive CD8+ T cells sorted from blood. The origin of the receptors is a man between 18 and 35 years old in good health. CDR3s include the opening cysteine and the closing phenylalanine or tryptophan. D genes are given only for firm matches. Clone size is shown for a subset of rows, as once, few, many or a class of expanded clone.

size: -
D: TRBD1
J: TRBJ1-4
V: TRBV7-9
DNA: TGTGCCAGCAGCCCCTGGACAGGGGGAATCGGCCTAGGTGAAAAACTGTTTTTT
CDR3: CASSPWTGGIGLGEKLFF

size: -
D: TRBD2
J: TRBJ2-1
V: TRBV11-2
DNA: TGTGCCAGCAGCCCACCTGGCGGGGGGGGCAATGAGCAGTTCTTC
CDR3: CASSPPGGGGNEQFF

size: -
D: -
J: TRBJ2-3
V: TRBV7-9
DNA: TGTGCCAGCAGCTTGCCCCTCGTAGATACGCAGTATTTT
CDR3: CASSLPLVDTQYF

size: -
D: -
J: TRBJ2-2
V: TRBV19
DNA: TGTGCCTCTGGCCCCAGGAACACCGGGGAGCTGTTTTTT
CDR3: CASGPRNTGELFF

size: -
D: TRBD1
J: TRBJ2-7
V: TRBV7-8
DNA: TGTGCCAGCACCCTTTGGACAGGGAGCTACGAGCAGTACTTC
CDR3: CASTLWTGSYEQYF

size: -
D: -
J: TRBJ2-5
V: TRBV5-6
DNA: TGTGCCAGCAGCTTAAAGATGGAGAAGACCCAGTACTTC
CDR3: CASSLKMEKTQYF

size: -
D: TRBD2
J: TRBJ2-7
V: TRBV30
DNA: TGTGCCTGGAGTGACAGACTAGCGGGGTTATACGAGCAGTACTTC
CDR3: CAWSDRLAGLYEQYF

size: -
D: -
J: TRBJ1-2
V: TRBV28
DNA: TGTGCCAGCGCAAAGACAGAGTTCTTCTATGGCTACACCTTC
CDR3: CASAKTEFFYGYTF

size: -
D: TRBD2
J: TRBJ2-7
V: TRBV5-1
DNA: TGCGCCAGCAGCTTGGGGGTAGCGGGAGGTATTGGGCCCCCCTACGAGCAGTACTTC
CDR3: CASSLGVAGGIGPPYEQYF

size: -
D: -
J: TRBJ2-7
V: TRBV4-1
DNA: TGCGCCAGCAGCCAAGAAGGAGCGTCAGTCTACGAGCAGTACTTC
CDR3: CASSQEGASVYEQYF

size: -
D: -
J: TRBJ2-7
V: TRBV11-1
DNA: TGTGCCAGCAGCTTAGCGCGGAATCCAACCTACGAGCAGTACTTC
CDR3: CASSLARNPTYEQYF

size: -
D: TRBD2
J: TRBJ2-3
V: TRBV9
DNA: TGTGCCAGCAGTTTGGGGACTAGCAGCACAGATACGCAGTATTTT
CDR3: CASSLGTSSTDTQYF

size: -
D: -
J: TRBJ1-5
V: TRBV4-1
DNA: TGCGCCAGCAGCGTCAGAGTCAATCAGCCCCAGCATTTT
CDR3: CASSVRVNQPQHF

size: -
D: -
J: TRBJ1-1
V: TRBV7-8
DNA: TGTGCCAGCACCACGACAGCCTTTTGGACTGAAGCTTTCTTT
CDR3: CASTTTAFWTEAFF

size: -
D: -
J: TRBJ2-7
V: TRBV7-6
DNA: TGTGCCAGCACCGAGGAGAGGGGCGCCTACGAGCAGTACTTC
CDR3: CASTEERGAYEQYF

size: few
D: TRBD2
J: TRBJ2-1
V: TRBV5-1
DNA: TGCGCCAGCAGCTTGGTGCTAGCGGGAGACGAGCAGTTCTTC
CDR3: CASSLVLAGDEQFF

size: -
D: -
J: TRBJ2-2
V: TRBV13
DNA: TGTGCCAGCAGCTTTACTGCCGGGGAGCTGTTTTTT
CDR3: CASSFTAGELFF

size: -
D: -
J: TRBJ2-3
V: TRBV29-1
DNA: TGCAGCGTTACTGCAGATACGCAGTATTTT
CDR3: CSVTADTQYF

size: -
D: -
J: TRBJ2-2
V: TRBV5-1
DNA: TGCGCCAGCAGCTTGGACCAAAACACCGGGGAGCTGTTTTTT
CDR3: CASSLDQNTGELFF

size: -
D: -
J: TRBJ1-5
V: TRBV27
DNA: TGTGCCAGCAGTTCGTCAGGGAATCAGCCCCAGCATTTT
CDR3: CASSSSGNQPQHF

size: once
D: TRBD1
J: TRBJ2-7
V: TRBV6-5
DNA: TGTGCCAGCAGTCTGTCCGGGACAGGGGTTTACGAGCAGTACTTC
CDR3: CASSLSGTGVYEQYF

size: few
D: -
J: TRBJ2-7
V: TRBV19
DNA: TGTGCCAGTAGCCTGGACAGTTCCTACGAGCAGTACTTC
CDR3: CASSLDSSYEQYF

size: -
D: -
J: TRBJ2-7
V: TRBV21-1
DNA: TGTGCCAGGGGATCAAGCGGGAACTACTCCTACGAGCAGTACTTC
CDR3: CARGSSGNYSYEQYF

size: -
D: TRBD2
J: TRBJ2-7
V: TRBV6-5
DNA: TGTGCCAGCAGTTACTCGAGTCCTAGCGGGGCCTACGAGCAGTACTTC
CDR3: CASSYSSPSGAYEQYF

size: -
D: -
J: TRBJ2-2
V: TRBV10-2
DNA: TGCGCCAGCAGACCTATCTTGGAGGTTGTATCGAACACCGGGGAGCTGTTTTTT
CDR3: CASRPILEVVSNTGELFF

size: -
D: -
J: TRBJ1-3
V: TRBV2
DNA: TGTGCCAGCAGCGATAGGGTCTCTGGAAACACCATATATTTT
CDR3: CASSDRVSGNTIYF

size: -
D: TRBD1
J: TRBJ2-7
V: TRBV7-9
DNA: TGTGCCAGCAGCGACCTTTCAGAGGGACAGAGGTCCGAGCAGTACTTC
CDR3: CASSDLSEGQRSEQYF

size: -
D: TRBD2
J: TRBJ2-5
V: TRBV11-2
DNA: TGTGCCAGCAGCCTCGGACTAGCGGGAGGGCCTGGGGAGACCCAGTACTTC
CDR3: CASSLGLAGGPGETQYF

size: -
D: -
J: TRBJ1-4
V: TRBV4-1
DNA: TGCGCCAGCAGCATGCGACAGACAACGAGCAATGAAAAACTGTTTTTT
CDR3: CASSMRQTTSNEKLFF

size: few
D: -
J: TRBJ1-1
V: TRBV6-6
DNA: TGTGCCAGCAGAGAACTCGAGACAGTGACTGAAGCTTTCTTT
CDR3: CASRELETVTEAFF

size: -
D: -
J: TRBJ1-2
V: TRBV13
DNA: TGTGCCAGCAGCTTCGGGCGGACTAAAGACCTTTATGGCTACACCTTC
CDR3: CASSFGRTKDLYGYTF

size: -
D: -
J: TRBJ2-5
V: TRBV12-5
DNA: TGTGCTAGTGGTTTGTCTAGGGGAGAGACCCAGTACTTC
CDR3: CASGLSRGETQYF

size: -
D: -
J: TRBJ1-2
V: TRBV4-1
DNA: TGCGCCAGCAGCCAATTATTGGGGTCCCACTATGGCTACACCTTC
CDR3: CASSQLLGSHYGYTF

size: -
D: TRBD2
J: TRBJ2-7
V: TRBV6-5
DNA: TGTGCCAGCAAAGTGGGAGGGCACTACGAGCAGTACTTC
CDR3: CASKVGGHYEQYF

size: -
D: -
J: TRBJ2-7
V: TRBV13
DNA: TGTGCCAGCAGCTCTTCCCGGGGGTTGGAGCAGTACTTC
CDR3: CASSSSRGLEQYF

size: once
D: -
J: TRBJ1-1
V: TRBV7-9
DNA: TGTGCCAGCAGCCAGACAGGCACTGAAGCTTTCTTT
CDR3: CASSQTGTEAFF

size: -
D: -
J: TRBJ2-1
V: TRBV9
DNA: TGTGCCAGCAGCCCGGACAGTAATGAGCAGTTCTTC
CDR3: CASSPDSNEQFF

size: once
D: TRBD1
J: TRBJ2-5
V: TRBV4-1
DNA: TGCGCCAGCAGCCTCCGACAGGGCGGGGAGACCCAGTACTTC
CDR3: CASSLRQGGETQYF

size: -
D: TRBD1
J: TRBJ1-1
V: TRBV27
DNA: TGTGCCAGCAGTCTGACAGGGGGCGCGGGGTACACTGAAGCTTTCTTT
CDR3: CASSLTGGAGYTEAFF

size: once
D: -
J: TRBJ2-7
V: TRBV7-6
DNA: TGTGCCAGCAGCTTATCCGAGGGCTACTCCTACGAGCAGTACTTC
CDR3: CASSLSEGYSYEQYF

size: once
D: -
J: TRBJ2-3
V: TRBV27
DNA: TGTGCCAGCAGTTTCCTGGGGACCACAGATACGCAGTATTTT
CDR3: CASSFLGTTDTQYF

size: -
D: TRBD2
J: TRBJ2-5
V: TRBV2
DNA: TGTGCCAGCAGTGAAATCCTAGCGGGAGGGCCCTTCCAAGAGACCCAGTACTTC
CDR3: CASSEILAGGPFQETQYF

size: -
D: -
J: TRBJ2-7
V: TRBV7-6
DNA: TGTGCCAGCAGCTTAGCATATGGGGCTGGGTACGAGCAGTACTTC
CDR3: CASSLAYGAGYEQYF

size: -
D: TRBD1
J: TRBJ1-2
V: TRBV5-4
DNA: TGTGCCAGCAGCTTGCGGGACAGTACTGTTAACTATGGCTACACCTTC
CDR3: CASSLRDSTVNYGYTF

size: -
D: -
J: TRBJ1-2
V: TRBV6-5
DNA: TGTGCCAGCTCTCCCAAACTCGGCTATGGCTACACCTTC
CDR3: CASSPKLGYGYTF

size: -
D: TRBD2
J: TRBJ2-7
V: TRBV7-6
DNA: TGTGCCAGCAGCGCCACTAGCGGGGAGTACGAGCAGTACTTC
CDR3: CASSATSGEYEQYF

size: few
D: -
J: TRBJ1-2
V: TRBV27
DNA: TGTGCCAGCAGTTTCCGACAGGCGACGGATGGCTACACCTTC
CDR3: CASSFRQATDGYTF

size: -
D: -
J: TRBJ2-1
V: TRBV28
DNA: TGTGCCATCAATAGCGGTGGGGCCTACAATGAGCAGTTCTTC
CDR3: CAINSGGAYNEQFF

size: -
D: TRBD2
J: TRBJ2-7
V: TRBV27
DNA: TGTGCCAGCAGCCTGTTGGGACTAGCGGGAGGGAGCTACGAGCAGTACTTC
CDR3: CASSLLGLAGGSYEQYF

size: -
D: -
J: TRBJ2-5
V: TRBV7-9
DNA: TGTGCCAGCAGCTCCAGGGACCTTGGCGGGGAGACCCAGTACTTC
CDR3: CASSSRDLGGETQYF

size: once
D: TRBD2
J: TRBJ2-1
V: TRBV6-1
DNA: TGTGCCAGCAGTGAAGCGGCGGGAGGTTACAATGAGCAGTTCTTC
CDR3: CASSEAAGGYNEQFF

size: -
D: TRBD2
J: TRBJ2-7
V: TRBV27
DNA: TGTGCCAGCAGTGCGGGAGTCCACTACGAGCAGTACTTC
CDR3: CASSAGVHYEQYF

size: -
D: -
J: TRBJ2-4
V: TRBV5-1
DNA: TGCGCCAGCAGCTTGACCGCCAAAAACATTCAGTACTTC
CDR3: CASSLTAKNIQYF

size: -
D: TRBD1
J: TRBJ1-6
V: TRBV27
DNA: TGTGCCAGCAGTTTTACAGGGGACTTCTATAATTCACCCCTCCACTTT
CDR3: CASSFTGDFYNSPLHF

size: -
D: TRBD1
J: TRBJ2-7
V: TRBV7-9
DNA: TGTGCCAGCAGCTCCACGGACAGGGGGGTATTGTCCTACGAGCAGTACTTC
CDR3: CASSSTDRGVLSYEQYF